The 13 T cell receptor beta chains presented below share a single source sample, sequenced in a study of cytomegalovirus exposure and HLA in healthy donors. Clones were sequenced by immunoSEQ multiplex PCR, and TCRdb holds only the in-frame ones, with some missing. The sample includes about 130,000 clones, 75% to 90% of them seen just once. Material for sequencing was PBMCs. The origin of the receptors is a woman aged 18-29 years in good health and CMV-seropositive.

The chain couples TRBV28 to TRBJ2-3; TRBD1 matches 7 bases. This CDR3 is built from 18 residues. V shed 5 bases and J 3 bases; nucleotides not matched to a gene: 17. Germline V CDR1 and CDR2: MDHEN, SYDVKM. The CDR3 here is CASSLLWGPDRDTDTQYF. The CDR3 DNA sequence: TGTGCCAGCAGTCTACTATGGGGACCTGACAGGGATACAGATACGCAGTATTTT.

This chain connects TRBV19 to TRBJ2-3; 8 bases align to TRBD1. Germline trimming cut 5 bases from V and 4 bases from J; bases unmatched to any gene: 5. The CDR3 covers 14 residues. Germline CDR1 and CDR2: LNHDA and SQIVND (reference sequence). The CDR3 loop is CASSPQGAADTQYF. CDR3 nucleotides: TGTGCCAGTAGTCCGCAGGGGGCCGCAGATACGCAGTATTTT.

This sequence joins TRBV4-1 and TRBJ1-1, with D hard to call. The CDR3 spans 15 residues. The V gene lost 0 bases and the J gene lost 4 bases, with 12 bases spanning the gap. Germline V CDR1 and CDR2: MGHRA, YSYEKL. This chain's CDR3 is CASSQESFQATEAFF. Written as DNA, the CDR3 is TGCGCCAGCAGCCAAGAGAGCTTCCAGGCCACTGAAGCTTTCTTT.

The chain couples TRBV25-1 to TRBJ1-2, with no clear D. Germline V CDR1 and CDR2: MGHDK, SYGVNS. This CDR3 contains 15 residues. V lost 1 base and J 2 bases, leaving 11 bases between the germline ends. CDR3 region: CASSESPTANYGYTF. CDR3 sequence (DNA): TGTGCCAGCAGTGAATCCCCCACTGCAAACTATGGCTACACCTTC.

The CDR3 here is CARTLPRGKFLPFTGDTEAFF. CDR3 coding DNA: TGTGCCAGAACCCTCCCCAGGGGGAAGTTCCTCCCGTTCACAGGGGACACTGAAGCTTTCTTT. The chain joins TRBV19 to TRBJ1-1; 7 nucleotides line up with TRBD1. Germline CDR1 is LNHDA and CDR2 is SQIVND (reference sequence). With V trimmed by 9 bases and J by 3 bases, 31 bases remained unmatched. This CDR3 spans 21 amino acids.

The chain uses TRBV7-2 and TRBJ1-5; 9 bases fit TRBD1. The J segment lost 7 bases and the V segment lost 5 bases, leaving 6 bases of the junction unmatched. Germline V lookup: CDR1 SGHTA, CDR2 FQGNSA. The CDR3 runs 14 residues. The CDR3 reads CASSRDRAGQPQHF. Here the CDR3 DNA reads TGTGCCAGCAGCCGGGACAGGGCGGGGCAGCCCCAGCATTTT.

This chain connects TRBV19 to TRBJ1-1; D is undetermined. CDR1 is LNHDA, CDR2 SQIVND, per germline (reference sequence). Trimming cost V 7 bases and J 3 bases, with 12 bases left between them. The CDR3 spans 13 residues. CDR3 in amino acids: CASTYGEDTEAFF. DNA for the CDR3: TGTGCCAGTACCTACGGGGAGGACACTGAAGCTTTCTTT.

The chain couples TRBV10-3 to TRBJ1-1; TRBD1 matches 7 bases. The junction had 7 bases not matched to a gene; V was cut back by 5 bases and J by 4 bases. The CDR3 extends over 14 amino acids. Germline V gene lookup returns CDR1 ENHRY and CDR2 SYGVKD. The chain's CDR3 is CAISRTGGATEAFF. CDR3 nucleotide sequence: TGTGCCATCAGTCGGACAGGAGGGGCCACTGAAGCTTTCTTT.

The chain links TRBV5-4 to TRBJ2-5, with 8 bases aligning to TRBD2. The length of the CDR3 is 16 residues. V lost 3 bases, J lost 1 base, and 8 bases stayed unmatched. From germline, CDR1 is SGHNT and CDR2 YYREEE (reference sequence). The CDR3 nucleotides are TGTGCCAGCAGCTGGAATAGCGGGACCCTCCAAGAGACCCAGTACTTC. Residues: CASSWNSGTLQETQYF.

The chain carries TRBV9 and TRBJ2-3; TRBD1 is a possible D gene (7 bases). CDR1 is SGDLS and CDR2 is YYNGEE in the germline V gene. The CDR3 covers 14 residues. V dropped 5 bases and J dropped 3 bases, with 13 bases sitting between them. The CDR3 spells CASSSGGRTDTQYF. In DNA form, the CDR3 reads TGTGCCAGCAGTTCAGGGGGGCGGACAGATACGCAGTATTTT.

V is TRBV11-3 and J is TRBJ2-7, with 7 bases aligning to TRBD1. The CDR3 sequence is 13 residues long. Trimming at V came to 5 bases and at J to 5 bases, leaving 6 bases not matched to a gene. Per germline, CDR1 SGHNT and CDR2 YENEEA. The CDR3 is CASSKRGQNEQYF. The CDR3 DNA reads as TGTGCCAGCAGCAAAAGGGGGCAGAACGAGCAGTACTTC.

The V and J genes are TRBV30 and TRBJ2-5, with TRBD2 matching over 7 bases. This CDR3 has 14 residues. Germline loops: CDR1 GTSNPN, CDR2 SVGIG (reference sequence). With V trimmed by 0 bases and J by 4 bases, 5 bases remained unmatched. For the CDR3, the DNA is TGTGCCTGGAGTGTAGCGGGAACGAGAGAGACCCAGTACTTC. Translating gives CAWSVAGTRETQYF. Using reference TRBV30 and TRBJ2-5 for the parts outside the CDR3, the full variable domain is SQTIHQWPATLVQPVGSPLSLECTVEGTSNPNLYWYRQAAGRGLQLLFYSVGIGQISSEVPQNLSASRPQDRQFILSSKKLLLSDSGFYLCAWSVAGTRETQYFGPGTRLLVL.

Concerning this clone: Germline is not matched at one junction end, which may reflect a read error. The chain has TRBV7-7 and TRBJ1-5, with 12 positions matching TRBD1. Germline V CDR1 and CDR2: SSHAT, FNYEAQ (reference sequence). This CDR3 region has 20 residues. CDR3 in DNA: TGTGCTAGCACCACAAAATCGGGGACAGGGGGCGCACATAGCAATCAGCCCCAGCATTTT. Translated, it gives CASTTKSGTGGAHSNQPQHF.